A selection of T cell receptor beta chains follows, all from one sample in a study of spatial heterogeneity in lung cancer. TCRdb re-called the 5' RACE reads with MiXCR, one entry per CDR3 protein. This table holds tens of thousands of distinct CDR3 sequences, about 4.6% found once. Sample: PBMCs, taken at surgery. These receptor sequences come from a male donor with early-stage non-small cell lung cancer. CDR3s include the opening cysteine and the closing phenylalanine or tryptophan. Each record gives: clone size, D gene, V gene, J gene, CDR3 protein, CDR3 DNA. The D gene is left open where the match is weak. Clone size is not always given. Where it is, it says once, few, many or a class for expanded clones.

abundance: many; d_gene: TRBD2; v_gene: TRBV5-1; j_gene: TRBJ2-3; CDR3aa: CASSLEASGGAGVRDTQYF; CDR3nt: TGCGCCAGCAGCTTGGAGGCTAGCGGGGGGGCCGGGGTCCGAGATACGCAGTATTTT
abundance: many; d_gene: .; v_gene: TRBV10-3; j_gene: TRBJ2-1; CDR3aa: CAISGQVRSYNEQFF; CDR3nt: TGTGCCATCAGCGGGCAGGTTCGCTCCTACAATGAGCAGTTCTTC
abundance: many; d_gene: .; v_gene: TRBV5-1; j_gene: TRBJ1-3; CDR3aa: CASSFEGWVSGGNTIYF; CDR3nt: TGCGCCAGCAGCTTTGAAGGCTGGGTTTCGGGAGGAAACACCATATATTTT
abundance: many; d_gene: .; v_gene: TRBV7-2; j_gene: TRBJ2-3; CDR3aa: CASSPEGATDTQYF; CDR3nt: TGTGCCAGCAGCCCTGAAGGGGCCACAGATACGCAGTATTTT
abundance: .; d_gene: .; v_gene: TRBV5-1; j_gene: TRBJ2-7; CDR3aa: CASSSGRVSEEQYF; CDR3nt: TGCGCCAGCAGCTCTGGTCGGGTCTCGGAGGAGCAGTACTTC
abundance: many; d_gene: .; v_gene: TRBV28; j_gene: TRBJ2-5; CDR3aa: CASSLTQTQETQYF; CDR3nt: TGTGCCAGCAGTTTGACACAGACCCAAGAGACCCAGTACTTC
abundance: .; d_gene: TRBD1; v_gene: TRBV28; j_gene: TRBJ2-7; CDR3aa: CASSSPGQIYEQYF; CDR3nt: TGTGCCAGCAGTTCCCCGGGACAGATCTACGAGCAGTACTTC
abundance: .; d_gene: TRBD2; v_gene: TRBV7-3; j_gene: TRBJ2-1; CDR3aa: CASSLNRLAGPDEQFF; CDR3nt: TGTGCCAGCAGCTTAAATCGACTAGCGGGACCCGATGAGCAGTTCTTC
abundance: many; d_gene: .; v_gene: TRBV30; j_gene: TRBJ2-5; CDR3aa: CAWSALARQTQYF; CDR3nt: TGTGCCTGGAGTGCTTTGGCCAGGCAGACCCAGTACTTC
abundance: many; d_gene: TRBD1; v_gene: TRBV28; j_gene: TRBJ1-2; CDR3aa: CASSLGGTVYGYTF; CDR3nt: TGTGCCAGCAGTTTAGGGGGGACAGTCTATGGCTACACCTTC
abundance: many; d_gene: .; v_gene: TRBV20-1; j_gene: TRBJ2-7; CDR3aa: CSARPNQGNEQYF; CDR3nt: TGCAGTGCTAGACCTAACCAGGGAAACGAGCAGTACTTC
abundance: many; d_gene: .; v_gene: TRBV9; j_gene: TRBJ2-2; CDR3aa: CASTLGHHTGELFF; CDR3nt: TGTGCCAGCACCCTCGGACATCACACCGGGGAGCTGTTTTTT
abundance: many; d_gene: TRBD1; v_gene: TRBV30; j_gene: TRBJ2-2; CDR3aa: CAWSTGYRGRDTGELFF; CDR3nt: TGTGCCTGGAGCACCGGGTATAGGGGGCGAGACACCGGGGAGCTGTTTTTT
abundance: many; d_gene: TRBD1; v_gene: TRBV7-9; j_gene: TRBJ2-5; CDR3aa: CASGTGTRSQETQYF; CDR3nt: TGTGCCAGCGGGACAGGCACCCGATCTCAAGAGACCCAGTACTTC
abundance: many; d_gene: .; v_gene: TRBV5-4; j_gene: TRBJ1-2; CDR3aa: CASSLPNGAYGYTF; CDR3nt: TGTGCCAGCAGCTTACCTAATGGGGCCTATGGCTACACCTTC
abundance: many; d_gene: TRBD2; v_gene: TRBV3-1; j_gene: TRBJ2-5; CDR3aa: CASSPGTISFGTQYF; CDR3nt: TGTGCCAGCAGTCCCGGGACTATAAGCTTTGGGACCCAGTACTTC
abundance: many; d_gene: TRBD1; v_gene: TRBV5-6; j_gene: TRBJ2-7; CDR3aa: CASSRGQGREQYF; CDR3nt: TGTGCCAGCAGTCGAGGACAGGGGCGAGAGCAGTACTTC
abundance: many; d_gene: .; v_gene: TRBV12-3/TRBV12-4; j_gene: TRBJ2-5; CDR3aa: CACSGTAGETQYF; CDR3nt: TGTGCCTGTTCGGGGACCGCTGGGGAGACCCAGTACTTC
abundance: many; d_gene: TRBD2; v_gene: TRBV9; j_gene: TRBJ2-1; CDR3aa: CASSVEGLAGRINNEQFF; CDR3nt: TGTGCCAGCAGCGTAGAGGGACTAGCGGGTAGAATAAACAATGAGCAGTTCTTC
abundance: many; d_gene: .; v_gene: TRBV29-1; j_gene: TRBJ2-1; CDR3aa: CSVEQGYVGAEQFF; CDR3nt: TGCAGCGTTGAACAGGGGTATGTGGGGGCTGAGCAGTTCTTC
abundance: medium-sized; d_gene: .; v_gene: TRBV7-3; j_gene: TRBJ2-3; CDR3aa: CASSLGNRIPGDTQYF; CDR3nt: TGTGCCAGCAGCTTGGGGAACAGGATCCCGGGAGATACGCAGTATTTT
abundance: few; d_gene: .; v_gene: TRBV3-1; j_gene: TRBJ1-5; CDR3aa: CASSQQRDQPQHF; CDR3nt: TGTGCCAGCAGCCAACAAAGGGATCAGCCCCAGCATTTT
abundance: many; d_gene: TRBD2; v_gene: TRBV12-3/TRBV12-4; j_gene: TRBJ2-1; CDR3aa: CASSPGTSGRAAQFF; CDR3nt: TGTGCCAGCAGCCCCGGGACTAGCGGGAGGGCGGCGCAGTTCTTC
abundance: many; d_gene: .; v_gene: TRBV28; j_gene: TRBJ2-5; CDR3aa: CASTTADAREGETQYF; CDR3nt: TGTGCCAGCACAACCGCTGACGCGCGGGAAGGAGAGACCCAGTACTTC
abundance: medium-sized; d_gene: TRBD1; v_gene: TRBV12-3/TRBV12-4; j_gene: TRBJ2-7; CDR3aa: CASSSGQTYYEQYF; CDR3nt: TGTGCCAGCAGCTCGGGACAGACATACTACGAGCAGTACTTC
abundance: many; d_gene: .; v_gene: TRBV20-1; j_gene: TRBJ2-1; CDR3aa: CSAHRAGNNEQFF; CDR3nt: TGCAGTGCTCATAGGGCGGGAAACAATGAGCAGTTCTTC
abundance: many; d_gene: .; v_gene: TRBV6-5; j_gene: TRBJ2-5; CDR3aa: CASSYDQARVSQYF; CDR3nt: TGTGCCAGCAGTTACGACCAGGCGCGCGTGAGCCAGTACTTC
abundance: .; d_gene: TRBD1; v_gene: TRBV5-1; j_gene: TRBJ1-1; CDR3aa: CASSQWDRENAEAFF; CDR3nt: TGCGCCAGCAGCCAGTGGGACAGAGAAAACGCTGAAGCTTTCTTT
abundance: many; d_gene: .; v_gene: TRBV5-1; j_gene: TRBJ1-4; CDR3aa: CASSLSDRRGEKLFF; CDR3nt: TGCGCCAGCAGCTTATCTGACAGGCGCGGAGAGAAACTGTTTTTT
abundance: many; d_gene: .; v_gene: TRBV27; j_gene: TRBJ1-2; CDR3aa: CASSLKSLQLPYGYTF; CDR3nt: TGTGCCAGCAGTTTAAAATCTTTGCAGCTCCCCTATGGCTACACCTTC
abundance: few; d_gene: TRBD2; v_gene: TRBV5-6; j_gene: TRBJ2-7; CDR3aa: CASSLGLAGRYEQYF; CDR3nt: TGTGCCAGCAGCTTGGGGCTAGCGGGGAGGTACGAGCAGTACTTC
abundance: .; d_gene: TRBD2; v_gene: TRBV7-2; j_gene: TRBJ2-7; CDR3aa: CASNPSRLAGTNEQYF; CDR3nt: TGTGCCAGCAACCCTTCACGACTAGCTGGCACTAACGAGCAGTACTTC
abundance: many; d_gene: .; v_gene: TRBV6-6; j_gene: TRBJ1-1; CDR3aa: CASSAPREGTEAFF; CDR3nt: TGTGCCAGCAGTGCCCCCAGGGAAGGCACTGAAGCTTTCTTT
abundance: many; d_gene: .; v_gene: TRBV7-2; j_gene: TRBJ2-2; CDR3aa: CASSPGTSSAGELFF; CDR3nt: TGTGCCAGCAGCCCCGGGACTTCCTCGGCCGGGGAGCTGTTTTTT
abundance: many; d_gene: .; v_gene: TRBV19; j_gene: TRBJ1-2; CDR3aa: CASSRIDGGYTF; CDR3nt: TGTGCCAGTAGTCGAATTGATGGCGGCTACACCTTC
abundance: many; d_gene: .; v_gene: TRBV29-1; j_gene: TRBJ2-2; CDR3aa: CSVKPRNTGELFF; CDR3nt: TGCAGCGTCAAACCCCGCAACACCGGGGAGCTGTTTTTT
abundance: many; d_gene: .; v_gene: TRBV9; j_gene: TRBJ2-7; CDR3aa: CASSPGGPNYEQYF; CDR3nt: TGTGCCAGCAGCCCCGGGGGCCCCAACTACGAGCAGTACTTC
abundance: many; d_gene: .; v_gene: TRBV4-1; j_gene: TRBJ1-4; CDR3aa: CASSSREAYETLFF; CDR3nt: TGCGCCAGCAGCTCCCGGGAGGCATATGAAACACTGTTTTTT
abundance: many; d_gene: .; v_gene: TRBV7-6; j_gene: TRBJ1-2; CDR3aa: CASSPGGGARGYTF; CDR3nt: TGTGCCAGCAGCCCGGGCGGTGGGGCGCGTGGCTACACCTTC
abundance: many; d_gene: .; v_gene: TRBV29-1; j_gene: TRBJ1-1; CDR3aa: CSVDRAPNTEAFF; CDR3nt: TGCAGCGTTGACCGGGCGCCGAACACTGAAGCTTTCTTT
abundance: few; d_gene: TRBD1; v_gene: TRBV5-1; j_gene: TRBJ2-2; CDR3aa: CASSRPGQGNTGELFF; CDR3nt: TGCGCCAGCAGCCGACCCGGACAGGGTAACACCGGGGAGCTGTTTTTT